Listed below are T cell receptor beta chains from one sample, sequenced in a study of identifying expanded T cells in peripheral blood. The table came from immunoSEQ multiplex PCR; TCRdb's copy has only in-frame clones and leaves some out. Among 75,000 to 95,000 clones listed, 85% were seen once. What was sequenced was blood. All receptors come from a person between 18 and 70 years old in good health. CDR3s include the opening cysteine and the closing phenylalanine or tryptophan. Each record gives: clone size, D gene, J gene, V gene, CDR3 DNA, CDR3 protein. D genes are given only for firm matches. Not every row has a clone size; where given, it reads once, few, many or a size class.

abundance: .; d_gene: .; j_gene: TRBJ2-7; v_gene: TRBV4-3; CDR3nt: TGCGCCAGCAGCCAAGATCGGGGGTACTACGAGCAGTACTTC; CDR3aa: CASSQDRGYYEQYF
abundance: .; d_gene: TRBD1; j_gene: TRBJ1-6; v_gene: TRBV30; CDR3nt: TGTGCCTGGAGTGTGCGGGACAGTGAGAATTCACCCCTCCACTTT; CDR3aa: CAWSVRDSENSPLHF
abundance: .; d_gene: TRBD1; j_gene: TRBJ2-2; v_gene: TRBV7-9; CDR3nt: TGTGCCAGCAGCTTCGGACAGGGGGTTCCTTTGGGGGAGCTGTTTTTT; CDR3aa: CASSFGQGVPLGELFF
abundance: once; d_gene: TRBD1; j_gene: TRBJ1-2; v_gene: TRBV6-6; CDR3nt: TGTGCCAGCAGTTCCTGGGACAGGGGATGCTACACCTTC; CDR3aa: CASSSWDRGCYTF
abundance: .; d_gene: .; j_gene: TRBJ1-1; v_gene: TRBV6-5; CDR3nt: TGTGCCAGCAGTTACTCCCGTGTAGTCAGCCGTGAAGCTTTCTTT; CDR3aa: CASSYSRVVSREAFF
abundance: .; d_gene: .; j_gene: TRBJ2-5; v_gene: TRBV6-5; CDR3nt: TGTGCCAGCAAAACAGCAGGGGAGACCCAGTACTTC; CDR3aa: CASKTAGETQYF
abundance: .; d_gene: .; j_gene: TRBJ1-1; v_gene: TRBV27; CDR3nt: TGTGCCAGCAGTTACGTCGCAGGGATTATGAACACTGAAGCTTTCTTT; CDR3aa: CASSYVAGIMNTEAFF
abundance: .; d_gene: .; j_gene: TRBJ2-5; v_gene: TRBV7-2; CDR3nt: TGTGCCAGCAGCTTAGAAAGGGAGACCCAGTACTTC; CDR3aa: CASSLERETQYF
abundance: .; d_gene: TRBD2; j_gene: TRBJ2-3; v_gene: TRBV10-3; CDR3nt: TGTGCCATCAGCCTACCGAGACGCCCCGAGACTAGCGGGGGGGCCGCGGATACGCAGTATTTT; CDR3aa: CAISLPRRPETSGGAADTQYF
abundance: .; d_gene: TRBD1; j_gene: TRBJ1-1; v_gene: TRBV30; CDR3nt: TGTGCCTGGACCTTACAGGGGCCTGAAGCTTTCTTT; CDR3aa: CAWTLQGPEAFF
abundance: .; d_gene: .; j_gene: TRBJ2-7; v_gene: TRBV7-6; CDR3nt: TGTGCCAGCAGCACGAGACAGAGCCGGACCGTTTACGAGCAGTACTTC; CDR3aa: CASSTRQSRTVYEQYF
abundance: .; d_gene: .; j_gene: TRBJ1-1; v_gene: TRBV25-1; CDR3nt: TGTGCCAGCAGTGCCCTCGGGCAATATACTGAAGCTTTCTTT; CDR3aa: CASSALGQYTEAFF
abundance: .; d_gene: .; j_gene: TRBJ1-5; v_gene: TRBV18; CDR3nt: TGTGCCAGCTCACGGGCAGGGGCCGATTACAATCAGCCCCAGCATTTT; CDR3aa: CASSRAGADYNQPQHF
abundance: .; d_gene: .; j_gene: TRBJ1-6; v_gene: TRBV7-2; CDR3nt: TGTGCCAGCAGCTTAGTCTCTTTCTCCTATAATTCACCCCTCCACTTT; CDR3aa: CASSLVSFSYNSPLHF
abundance: .; d_gene: .; j_gene: TRBJ1-2; v_gene: TRBV4-3; CDR3nt: TGCGCCAGCAGCCAAGACCCAGGGGCCTATGGCTACACCTTC; CDR3aa: CASSQDPGAYGYTF
abundance: .; d_gene: .; j_gene: TRBJ1-5; v_gene: TRBV19; CDR3nt: TGTGCCAGTAGTATTTCGGGGGGCAGGGGAAATCAGCCCCAGCATTTT; CDR3aa: CASSISGGRGNQPQHF
abundance: .; d_gene: .; j_gene: TRBJ1-1; v_gene: TRBV4-3; CDR3nt: TGCGCCAGCAGCCAAGCCCTTCTTAGGAACACTGAAGCTTTCTTT; CDR3aa: CASSQALLRNTEAFF
abundance: .; d_gene: .; j_gene: TRBJ2-7; v_gene: TRBV6-6; CDR3nt: TGTGCCAGCAGTTACACGACAGCCTACGAGCAGTACTTC; CDR3aa: CASSYTTAYEQYF
abundance: .; d_gene: .; j_gene: TRBJ1-1; v_gene: TRBV7-3; CDR3nt: TGTGCCAGCAGCTTAGAGGTTCGGACTGAAGCTTTCTTT; CDR3aa: CASSLEVRTEAFF
abundance: .; d_gene: TRBD1; j_gene: TRBJ2-1; v_gene: TRBV18; CDR3nt: TGTGCCAGCTCACGCCAGGGACAGGGGGCCTACAATGAGCAGTTCTTC; CDR3aa: CASSRQGQGAYNEQFF
abundance: .; d_gene: TRBD1; j_gene: TRBJ2-2; v_gene: TRBV6-5; CDR3nt: TGTGCCAGCAGTCGTGTACAGGGGGACACCGGGGAGCTGTTTTTT; CDR3aa: CASSRVQGDTGELFF
abundance: few; d_gene: .; j_gene: TRBJ1-6; v_gene: TRBV6-5; CDR3nt: TGTGCCAGCAGTTCGACACCAGGGACACCCCTCCACTTT; CDR3aa: CASSSTPGTPLHF
abundance: .; d_gene: TRBD2; j_gene: TRBJ2-3; v_gene: TRBV6-1; CDR3nt: TGTGCCAGCAGTGCCGTAGCGGGGGGGCCGCCAGATACGCAGTATTTT; CDR3aa: CASSAVAGGPPDTQYF